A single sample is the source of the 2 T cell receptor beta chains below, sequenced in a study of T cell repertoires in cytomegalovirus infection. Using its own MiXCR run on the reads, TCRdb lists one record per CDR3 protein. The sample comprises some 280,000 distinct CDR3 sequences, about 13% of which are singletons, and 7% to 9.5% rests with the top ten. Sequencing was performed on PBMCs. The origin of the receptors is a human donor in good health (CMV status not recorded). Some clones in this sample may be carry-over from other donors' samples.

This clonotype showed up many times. The DNA of the CDR3 is TGCAGCGTTGAAACGGTAGCGGGTATTGGGAACACCGGGGAGCTGTTTTTT. This codes for CSVETVAGIGNTGELFF. The chain recombines TRBV29-1 with TRBJ2-2, with 7 bases identical to TRBD2. Trimming took 2 bases from V and 1 from J; bases not matched to a gene: 10. This CDR3 region has 17 residues. CDR1 is SQVTM and CDR2 is ANQGSEA in the germline V gene.

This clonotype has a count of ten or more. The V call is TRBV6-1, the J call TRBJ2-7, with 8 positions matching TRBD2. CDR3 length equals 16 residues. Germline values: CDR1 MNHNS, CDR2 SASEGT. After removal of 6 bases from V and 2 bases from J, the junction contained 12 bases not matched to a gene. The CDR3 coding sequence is TGTGCCAGCAGCCGCCAGGTGGGAGCGGGAGCCTACGAGCAGTACTTC. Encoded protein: CASSRQVGAGAYEQYF.